The rows below give T cell receptor beta chains drawn from one sample of a study of CD8 T cells in acute hepatitis C reinfection. Method: immunoSEQ multiplex PCR; TCRdb's copy keeps in-frame clones and lacks some. The table records 30,000 to 45,000 clones, roughly 85% of them present only once. The source material was naive CD8+ T cells from PBMCs. The receptor set was obtained from a woman aged 18-29 years who spontaneously cleared hepatitis C infection. CDR3s include the opening cysteine and the closing phenylalanine or tryptophan. Each record gives: clone size, D gene, V gene, J gene, CDR3 protein, CDR3 DNA. D genes are given only for firm matches. Size is stated for part of the rows, as once, few or many counts, or as a class when the clone is expanded.

>-|-|TRBV4-1|TRBJ2-1
CASSQVGAGYNEQFF
TGCGCCAGCAGCCAAGTCGGGGCCGGATACAATGAGCAGTTCTTC
>few|-|TRBV9|TRBJ1-4
CASSVDSRGANEKLFF
TGTGCCAGCAGCGTAGATAGTCGGGGGGCTAATGAAAAACTGTTTTTT
>few|-|TRBV27|TRBJ1-5
CASSLQGNQPQHF
TGTGCCAGCAGTTTACAGGGCAATCAGCCCCAGCATTTT
>-|-|TRBV29-1|TRBJ2-1
CSVVGRDHYNEQFF
TGCAGCGTTGTGGGCAGGGACCACTACAATGAGCAGTTCTTC
>-|-|TRBV5-5|TRBJ2-2
CASGSGMVPGELFF
TGTGCCAGCGGTTCTGGGATGGTCCCCGGGGAGCTGTTTTTT
>-|-|TRBV5-4|TRBJ2-7
CASSPDYSSYEQYF
TGTGCCAGCAGCCCGGATTATAGCTCCTACGAGCAGTACTTC
>-|-|TRBV15|TRBJ1-3
CATSEGPGSFSGNTIYF
TGTGCCACCAGCGAGGGCCCGGGCAGCTTCTCTGGAAACACCATATATTTT
>-|TRBD2|TRBV4-1|TRBJ2-3
CASSLHRISSGRAGTDTQYF
TGCGCCAGCAGCCTCCACAGGATCTCTAGCGGGAGGGCCGGCACAGATACGCAGTATTTT
>-|-|TRBV15|TRBJ1-2
CATSREQATPGYGYTF
TGTGCCACCAGCAGAGAACAAGCCACCCCAGGCTATGGCTACACCTTC
>-|-|TRBV21-1|TRBJ2-1
CASSETSGSREQFF
TGTGCCAGCAGCGAGACTAGCGGGAGCCGTGAGCAGTTCTTC
>-|-|TRBV19|TRBJ2-3
CASSIPPPSDTQYF
TGTGCCAGTAGTATTCCCCCCCCGTCAGATACGCAGTATTTT
>-|-|TRBV2|TRBJ2-1
CATHSSYNEQFF
TGTGCCACCCACAGTAGTTACAATGAGCAGTTCTTC
>-|-|TRBV20-1|TRBJ1-2
CSAPGAVGYTF
TGCAGTGCCCCCGGGGCCGTCGGCTACACCTTC
>-|-|TRBV29-1|TRBJ2-4
CSVVGGSENIQYF
TGCAGCGTTGTTGGGGGGTCGGAAAACATTCAGTACTTC
>-|-|TRBV7-9|TRBJ2-4
CASSLGRDIQYF
TGTGCCAGCAGCTTGGGCCGGGACATTCAGTACTTC
>-|TRBD1|TRBV20-1|TRBJ1-2
CVPGDSYGYTF
TGCGTCCCCGGGGACAGCTATGGCTACACCTTC
>-|TRBD1|TRBV10-2|TRBJ2-7
CASTHSGTGTYEQYF
TGCGCCAGCACCCATTCCGGGACAGGGACCTACGAGCAGTACTTC
>few|-|TRBV27|TRBJ2-5
CASSLEATPGGTQYF
TGTGCCAGCAGTTTAGAGGCAACCCCAGGAGGGACCCAGTACTTC
>-|TRBD2|TRBV7-3|TRBJ2-1
CASSPLAGGANEQFF
TGTGCCAGCAGCCCGCTAGCGGGAGGGGCAAATGAGCAGTTCTTC
>-|-|TRBV6-5|TRBJ2-1
CASSVGEGLFEQFF
TGTGCCAGCAGCGTGGGTGAGGGCCTTTTTGAGCAGTTCTTC
>few|-|TRBV11-2|TRBJ1-1
CASTRGLLNTEAFF
TGTGCCAGCACGAGGGGTCTGTTGAACACTGAAGCTTTCTTT
>-|-|TRBV6-5|TRBJ1-4
CASSYTDREKLFF
TGTGCCAGCAGTTACACTGACAGGGAAAAACTGTTTTTT
>few|-|TRBV7-9|TRBJ1-5
CASSRTGWPQHF
TGTGCCAGCAGCCGGACCGGATGGCCCCAGCATTTT
>few|-|TRBV6-1|TRBJ1-1
CASSENYPSSNTEAFF
TGTGCCAGCAGTGAAAATTATCCATCCTCGAACACTGAAGCTTTCTTT
>-|-|TRBV4-1|TRBJ1-1
CASSPRQGVEAFF
TGCGCCAGCAGCCCCCGGCAGGGTGTTGAAGCTTTCTTT
>-|-|TRBV7-9|TRBJ2-5
CASSLALTQPGETQYF
TGTGCCAGCAGCTTAGCCCTGACCCAGCCGGGAGAGACCCAGTACTTC
>-|-|TRBV10-3|TRBJ2-1
CAISEFVTDEQFF
TGTGCCATCAGTGAGTTCGTAACGGACGAGCAGTTCTTC
>-|TRBD1|TRBV2|TRBJ1-2
CASSEILRDRVEGYTF
TGTGCCAGCAGTGAGATTTTAAGGGACAGGGTGGAAGGCTACACCTTC
>-|-|TRBV9|TRBJ1-5
CASSALGGNQPQHF
TGTGCCAGCAGCGCATTGGGAGGGAATCAGCCCCAGCATTTT
>-|-|TRBV5-1|TRBJ2-6
CASSLHPENSGANVLTF
TGCGCCAGCAGCTTGCATCCGGAGAACTCTGGGGCCAACGTCCTGACTTTC
>-|-|TRBV6-6|TRBJ1-1
CASSYGKGAFF
TGTGCCAGCAGTTACGGGAAAGGAGCTTTCTTT
>-|TRBD2|TRBV2|TRBJ2-1
CASSEVSGGSYNEQFF
TGTGCCAGCAGTGAAGTATCGGGGGGCTCCTACAATGAGCAGTTCTTC
>once|-|TRBV9|TRBJ1-6
CASKGNTLHF
TGTGCCAGCAAAGGGAATACCCTCCACTTT
>-|-|TRBV27|TRBJ2-3
CASSFAGATDTQYF
TGTGCCAGCAGTTTCGCAGGGGCCACAGATACGCAGTATTTT
>-|-|TRBV5-1|TRBJ2-7
CASSLGDMSYEQYF
TGCGCCAGCAGCTTGGGTGACATGTCCTACGAGCAGTACTTC
>-|-|TRBV4-1|TRBJ2-4
CASSQEDLAKNIQYF
TGCGCCAGCAGCCAAGAGGATCTAGCCAAAAACATTCAGTACTTC
>-|-|TRBV9|TRBJ1-4
CASAGQENEKLFF
TGTGCCAGCGCGGGCCAGGAGAATGAAAAACTGTTTTTT
>-|TRBD2|TRBV7-9|TRBJ2-1
CATMWSGDNEQFF
TGTGCCACCATGTGGAGCGGGGACAATGAGCAGTTCTTC
>-|-|TRBV7-9|TRBJ2-1
CASSPAGQGVDEQFF
TGTGCCAGCAGCCCAGCGGGCCAGGGCGTTGATGAGCAGTTCTTC
>-|-|TRBV7-6|TRBJ1-4
CASSPTSGVNEKLFF
TGTGCCAGCAGCCCAACCTCGGGGGTGAATGAAAAACTGTTTTTT
>-|-|TRBV11-2|TRBJ2-7
CASSPSRDWPSYEQYF
TGTGCCAGCAGCCCAAGTAGGGATTGGCCGTCCTACGAGCAGTACTTC
>few|-|TRBV27|TRBJ1-2
CASKSWGFGYTF
TGTGCCAGCAAATCCTGGGGTTTTGGCTACACCTTC
>once|-|TRBV7-9|TRBJ2-5
CASSPPEGLTQYF
TGTGCCAGCAGCCCACCAGAGGGTTTGACCCAGTACTTC
>-|-|TRBV6-5|TRBJ2-7
CASSYSRSPYEQYF
TGTGCCAGCAGTTACTCGCGATCTCCCTACGAGCAGTACTTC
>-|-|TRBV13|TRBJ2-5
CATPEGPQETQYF
TGTGCCACCCCGGAAGGACCACAAGAGACCCAGTACTTC
>-|TRBD2|TRBV27|TRBJ2-7
CASRTAGGANNYEQYF
TGTGCCAGCAGAACAGCGGGAGGGGCAAATAACTACGAGCAGTACTTC
>-|-|TRBV6-5|TRBJ1-5
CANSYAGPNAGPQHF
TGTGCCAACAGTTACGCGGGCCCCAACGCGGGTCCCCAGCATTTT
>once|-|TRBV9|TRBJ2-1
CASSQKAGPPYNEQFF
TGTGCCAGCAGCCAAAAGGCCGGACCCCCCTACAATGAGCAGTTCTTC
>-|-|TRBV28|TRBJ1-5
CASNSGNQPQHF
TGTGCCAGCAATTCGGGCAATCAGCCCCAGCATTTT
>-|-|TRBV23-1|TRBJ2-2
CASSPTSGFSGELFF
TGCGCCAGCAGTCCAACGTCAGGTTTCTCCGGGGAGCTGTTTTTT
>-|TRBD1|TRBV29-1|TRBJ2-7
CSVAVWDREPYEQYF
TGCAGCGTTGCGGTTTGGGACAGGGAACCCTACGAGCAGTACTTC
>few|TRBD2|TRBV7-2|TRBJ2-1
CASSLPGGPDEQFF
TGTGCCAGCAGCTTACCGGGAGGGCCTGATGAGCAGTTCTTC
>-|-|TRBV27|TRBJ2-2
CAIRQGIDTGELFF
TGTGCCATTCGCCAGGGGATCGATACCGGGGAGCTGTTTTTT